The T cell receptor (beta chain) under discussion was sequenced for a study of T cell responses to AZD1222 COVID-19 vaccine. Study-level background: Doses given second, at about 4 or about 12 weeks, were pooled. Findings and limits, study-wide: Females made up more of the donors, who were largely white British, and clonal diversity may have come out too low. Baseline seropositivity occurred in only a handful of AZD1222 recipients.

Per germline, CDR1 MNHEY and CDR2 SMNVEV (reference sequence). Trimming took 2 bases from V and 1 from J; bases not matched to a gene: 4. The CDR3 covers 15 residues. A remark on this clone: Its antigen is still unknown.

Some clones are missing from TCRdb's copy, which holds only in-frame ones; the method was immunoSEQ multiplex PCR. The sample lists around 130,000 clones, over 90% occurring once. The material sequenced was peripheral blood, taken on day 0 of AZD1222 vaccination. The TCR originated in an adult in good health. The chain is built from TRBV27 and TRBJ1-1; 7 bases align to TRBD1. The CDR3 sequence: CASSLEGARNTEAFF. The CDR3 DNA sequence: TGTGCCAGCAGTTTAGAGGGGGCAAGGAACACTGAAGCTTTCTTT.